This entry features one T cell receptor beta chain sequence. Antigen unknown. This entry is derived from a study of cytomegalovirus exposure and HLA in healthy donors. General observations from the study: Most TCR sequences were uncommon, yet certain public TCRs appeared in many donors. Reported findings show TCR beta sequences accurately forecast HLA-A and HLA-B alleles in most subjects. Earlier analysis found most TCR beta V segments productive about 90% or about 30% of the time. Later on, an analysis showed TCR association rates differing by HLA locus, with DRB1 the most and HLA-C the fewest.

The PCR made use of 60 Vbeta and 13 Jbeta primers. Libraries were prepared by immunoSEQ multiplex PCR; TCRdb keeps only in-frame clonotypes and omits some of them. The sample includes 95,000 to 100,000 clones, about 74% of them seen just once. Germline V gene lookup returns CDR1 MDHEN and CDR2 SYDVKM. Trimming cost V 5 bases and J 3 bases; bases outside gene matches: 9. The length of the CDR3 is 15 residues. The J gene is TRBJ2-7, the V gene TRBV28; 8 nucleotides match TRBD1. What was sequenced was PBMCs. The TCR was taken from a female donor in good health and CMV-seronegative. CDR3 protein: CASSTIDRGGYEQYF. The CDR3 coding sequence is TGTGCCAGCAGTACAATTGACAGGGGCGGCTACGAGCAGTACTTC.